This T cell receptor beta chain was retrieved from a study of cytomegalovirus exposure and HLA in healthy donors. Germline assignment: CDR1 SGDLS and CDR2 YYNGEE. The CDR3 runs to 14 residues. The V and J ends lost 0 bases and 0 bases respectively, with 7 bases between them. PCR used 60 Vbeta primers and 13 Jbeta primers. Method: immunoSEQ multiplex PCR; TCRdb's copy keeps in-frame clones and lacks some. Counted here are over 150,000 clones, around 80% occurring once; the ten biggest clones make up approximately 4.5%. This sequence originates from a young man in good health and CMV-seronegative. The sample was PBMCs. This chain links TRBV9 with TRBJ2-7; D is unclear. The CDR3 coding sequence is TGTGCCAGCAGCGTAGTCGACACCTCCTACGAGCAGTACTTC. This codes for CASSVVDTSYEQYF.